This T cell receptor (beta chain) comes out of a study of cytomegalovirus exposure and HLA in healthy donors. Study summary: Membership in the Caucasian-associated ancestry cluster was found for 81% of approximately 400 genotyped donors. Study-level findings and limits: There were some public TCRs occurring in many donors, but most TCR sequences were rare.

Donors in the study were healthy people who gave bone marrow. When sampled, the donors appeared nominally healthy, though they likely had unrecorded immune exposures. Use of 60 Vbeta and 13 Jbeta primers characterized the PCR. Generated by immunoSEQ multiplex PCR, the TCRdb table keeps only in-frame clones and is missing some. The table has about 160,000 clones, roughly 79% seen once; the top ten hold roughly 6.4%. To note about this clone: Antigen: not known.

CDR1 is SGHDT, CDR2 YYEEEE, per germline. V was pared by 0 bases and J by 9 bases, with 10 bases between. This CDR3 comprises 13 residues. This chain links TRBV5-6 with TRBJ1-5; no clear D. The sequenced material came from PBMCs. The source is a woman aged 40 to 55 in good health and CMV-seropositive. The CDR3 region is CASSLDPGSPQHF. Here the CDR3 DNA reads TGTGCCAGCAGCTTGGACCCGGGGTCGCCCCAGCATTTT.